This T cell receptor beta chain was obtained from a study of shared clonotypes between healthy human individuals. Findings and limits, study-wide: Only blood was sampled, and tissue TCR repertoires likely differ from blood ones.

The V end lost 4 bases, the J end lost 3 bases, and 4 bases lay between the germline ends. Germline lookup yields CDR1 MNHEY and CDR2 SVGAGI. The CDR3 covers 11 residues. Clones were read by immunoSEQ multiplex PCR, and TCRdb kept only the in-frame ones, dropping some. The sample has 450,000 to 500,000 clones, about 80% seen once. To note about this clone: Its specificity is not known. Additional DNA sequences in this sample encode the identical CDR3.

The clonotype was recovered from a woman aged 40 to 55 in good health. Some clones in this sample may be carry-over from other donors' samples. The specimen sequenced was PBMCs. The chain recombines TRBV6-5 with TRBJ2-7; the D is unclear. The CDR3: CASSSYYEQYF. The CDR3 coding sequence is TGTGCCAGCAGTTCATACTACGAGCAGTACTTC.